The TCR beta chain described here comes from a study of shared T cell receptors in the human thymus. The germline V and J ends were trimmed by 6 bases and 5 bases, with 11 bases remaining between them. The CDR3 is made up of 13 amino acids. CDR1 and CDR2 (germline): ENHRY, SYGVKD. Profiled with immunoSEQ multiplex PCR; TCRdb holds only in-frame clones, not every one. The table lists fewer than 700,000 clones, approximately 90% of them singletons, with roughly 0.0097% in the top ten. The same data also went into a second study, on human thymus T cells. That source notes: Related research reported highly overlapping thymic repertoires among unrelated individuals.

The chain joins TRBV10-3 to TRBJ2-1; tentatively, D is TRBD2 (6 bases). The receptor's source is a boy younger than two with a congenital heart defect. The sequenced material came from thymocytes. CDR3 DNA: TGTGCCATCAGGCGGGACTTACACAATGAGCAGTTCTTC. The encoded protein is CAIRRDLHNEQFF.